A selection of T cell receptor beta chains follows, all from one sample in a study of blood T cell repertoires in COVID-19. Produced via immunoSEQ multiplex PCR; TCRdb's table is partial and in-frame only. The table records some 110,000 clones, approximately 87% of them present only once. Sequencing used peripheral blood. The receptors were sampled from a man in his 70s who had recovered from COVID-19. Each CDR3 is given with its conserved first and last residue. D genes are given only for firm matches. Size is stated for part of the rows, as once, few or many counts, or as a class when the clone is expanded.

size,D,J,V,DNA,CDR3
-,TRBD1,TRBJ2-1,TRBV7-3,TGTGCCAGCAGCTCGACAGGGTACAATGAGCAGTTCTTC,CASSSTGYNEQFF
-,TRBD1,TRBJ1-6,TRBV6-6,TGTGCCAGCAGTCGAGCGACAGGGGGATCCTATAATTCACCCCTCCACTTT,CASSRATGGSYNSPLHF
-,-,TRBJ2-7,TRBV4-2,TGTGCCAGCAGCCGTGACGTAACAGCTGTCTCCTACGAGCAGTACTTC,CASSRDVTAVSYEQYF
-,-,TRBJ1-1,TRBV5-1,TGCGCCAGCAGCTTGGTCCCCGCAGGGAACACTGAAGCTTTCTTT,CASSLVPAGNTEAFF
-,-,TRBJ1-1,TRBV11-2,TGTGCCAGCAGCTCCGGGGGTACTGAAGCTTTCTTT,CASSSGGTEAFF
-,TRBD1,TRBJ2-7,TRBV2,TGTGCCAGCAGCAGCCTCGACAGGGCAGACGAGCAGTACTTC,CASSSLDRADEQYF
once,TRBD1,TRBJ1-6,TRBV30,TGTGCCTGGAGTGTACGGGACAGGGATAATTCACCCCTCCACTTT,CAWSVRDRDNSPLHF
once,-,TRBJ2-4,TRBV11-2,TGTGCCAGCAGCTTACGGGTCGAGAACCTAGCCAAAAACATTCAGTACTTC,CASSLRVENLAKNIQYF
few,-,TRBJ1-5,TRBV7-8,TGTGCCAGCAGCTTAGCATACGCCGGACGGGGTCAGCCCCAGCATTTT,CASSLAYAGRGQPQHF
-,-,TRBJ1-6,TRBV30,TGTGCCTGGAGTTTGGCAGGGGATTCACCCCTCCACTTT,CAWSLAGDSPLHF
-,-,TRBJ1-6,TRBV27,TGTGCCAGCAGCCCGGGTCCACAGGTCCCCCTCCACTTT,CASSPGPQVPLHF
-,-,TRBJ1-4,TRBV30,TGTGCCTGGAGGGGGACTATTACAACTAATGAAAAACTGTTTTTT,CAWRGTITTNEKLFF
-,TRBD2,TRBJ2-5,TRBV3-1/TRBV3-2,TGTGCCAGCAGCGATCAGCGGAACGCGGGGGGTCGTGAGACCCAGTACTTC,CASSDQRNAGGRETQYF
-,TRBD1,TRBJ2-7,TRBV4-3,TGCGCCAGCAGCCATCAAGACAGGGGGTTTTTCGAGCAGTACTTC,CASSHQDRGFFEQYF
-,-,TRBJ1-4,TRBV13,TGTGCCAGCAGCTTACGGGATGAAAAACTGTTTTTT,CASSLRDEKLFF
-,TRBD1,TRBJ2-1,TRBV12-3/TRBV12-4,TGTGCCACCAGGCCGGGACAGTACAATGAGCAGTTCTTC,CATRPGQYNEQFF
few,-,TRBJ1-2,TRBV5-6,TGTGCCAGCAGCTTGCAAGGCAGGGCCTATGGCTACACCTTC,CASSLQGRAYGYTF